This T cell receptor beta chain was captured by sequencing in a study of blood T cell repertoires in COVID-19. Study as a whole: Donors in the United States, Italy and Spain gave samples during acute or convalescent COVID-19. The analysed material was cDNA or gDNA that came from T cells, B-cell-depleted T cells, or PBMCs.

Here immunoSEQ multiplex PCR was the method, and the copy in TCRdb shows in-frame clones only, minus some. The sample records some 49,000 clones, 85% being singletons. The CDR3 totals 17 residues. V trimming: 10 bases; J trimming: 2 bases; junction bases outside the gene matches: 19. Germline V lookup: CDR1 WSHSY, CDR2 SAAADI. Sequenced material: peripheral blood. This TCR derives from a human donor in a cohort sampled during active COVID-19. The chain is built from TRBV10-2 and TRBJ2-5; 7 bases match TRBD2. The CDR3 is CATELLAERSGQETQYF. The CDR3, as DNA: TGCGCCACCGAGCTCCTAGCGGAGAGAAGCGGGCAAGAGACCCAGTACTTC.